The entry that follows covers one TCR beta chain sequence. The CDR3 has 13 amino acids. V lost 0 bases and J lost 4, with 7 bases in between. Germline V lookup: CDR1 SGHRS, CDR2 YFSETQ. This entry is derived from a study of blood T cell repertoires in COVID-19. Study-wide context: Donors in the United States, Italy and Spain gave samples during acute or convalescent COVID-19. PBMCs, B-cell-depleted T cells, or T cells were the source of the cDNA or gDNA that made up the material.

Per the original data handling: Quantification of nucleated cells was approximated via reference gene primer amplification. TCRdb's table, derived via immunoSEQ multiplex PCR, lists solely in-frame clones and lacks some. V and J calls and clone size are given by that table; D and trimming were obtained from the DNA. This table holds 150,000 or so clones, more than 65% found once. The V call is TRBV5-1, the J call TRBJ1-1; tentatively, D is TRBD1 (5 bases). Material: peripheral blood. This clonotype was obtained from a woman aged 45 to 65 in a cohort sampled during active or convalescent COVID-19. CDR3 residues: CASSLVDITEAFF. CDR3 nucleotide sequence: TGCGCCAGCAGCTTGGTGGACATCACTGAAGCTTTCTTT.